This is a list of T cell receptor beta chains from one sample in a study of CD8+ T cells in alopecia areata. Measured with immunoSEQ multiplex PCR; TCRdb has only the in-frame clones, and not every one. This table has 90,000 to 150,000 clones, roughly two fifths appearing once. Input material: CD4+ T cells sorted from blood. These TCRs come from a human donor with alopecia areata. Both conserved end residues are part of each CDR3. The D gene is left open where the match is weak. The listing skips clone size in some rows; elsewhere it reads once, few, many or a size class.

v_gene,j_gene,abundance,d_gene,CDR3nt,CDR3aa
TRBV18,TRBJ1-5,few,.,TGTGCCAGCTCACCAGGGGAGGGACAGCCCCAGCATTTT,CASSPGEGQPQHF
TRBV28,TRBJ1-5,few,.,TGTGCCAGCAGTTACATGTCTCCCCAGCATTTT,CASSYMSPQHF
TRBV29-1,TRBJ1-1,.,.,TGCAGCGTTACGACGCCCGGGGCGCGGGGCACTGAAGCTTTCTTT,CSVTTPGARGTEAFF
TRBV7-2,TRBJ2-4,.,TRBD2,TGTGCCAGCAGCTTTGGGCTAGCGGGGGGGATGTTGAAAAACATTCAGTACTTC,CASSFGLAGGMLKNIQYF
TRBV7-9,TRBJ2-1,.,.,TGTGCCAGCAGCTTAGGGACAACCTGGGGGCAGTTCTTC,CASSLGTTWGQFF
TRBV30,TRBJ2-3,.,.,TGTGCCTGGAGGGGATGGGATACGCAGTATTTT,CAWRGWDTQYF
TRBV7-2,TRBJ2-2,.,.,TGTGCCAGCAGCGCGCAGACAGGATTGAACACCGGGGAGCTGTTTTTT,CASSAQTGLNTGELFF
TRBV29-1,TRBJ1-2,.,TRBD1,TGCAGCGGGGGACAGGGGGATCCTAACTATGGCTACACCTTC,CSGGQGDPNYGYTF
TRBV29-1,TRBJ1-1,few,TRBD1,TGCAGCGTTGCGGGACAGATGAACACTGAAGCTTTCTTT,CSVAGQMNTEAFF
TRBV7-2,TRBJ2-5,few,TRBD2,TGTGCCAGCAGCTGGGGACTAAGCGGGCACCAAGAGACCCAGTACTTC,CASSWGLSGHQETQYF
TRBV29-1,TRBJ1-5,.,.,TGCAGCGTAAGGCAGGGAGGGAATCAGCCCCAGCATTTT,CSVRQGGNQPQHF
TRBV18,TRBJ2-7,few,TRBD2,TGTGCCAGCTCACCCCGGTTGGGAGGGATAAGCTACGAGCAGTACTTC,CASSPRLGGISYEQYF
TRBV7-2,TRBJ2-7,.,.,TGTGCCAGCAGCTCCCGACAGGTCAGCCACGAGCAGTACTTC,CASSSRQVSHEQYF
TRBV30,TRBJ2-1,.,TRBD1,TGTGCCTGGAGTCTACAGGGGTATGAGCAGTTCTTC,CAWSLQGYEQFF
TRBV29-1,TRBJ2-6,.,.,TGCAGCGTGCGCTCTGGGGCCAACGTCCTGACTTTC,CSVRSGANVLTF
TRBV29-1,TRBJ1-1,.,TRBD1,TGCAGCGTTGGCGGGACAGGGGTCATGAACACTGAAGCTTTCTTT,CSVGGTGVMNTEAFF
TRBV30,TRBJ2-1,.,.,TGTGCCTGGAGTGTACGTCGTACCGATGAGCAGTTCTTC,CAWSVRRTDEQFF
TRBV30,TRBJ2-7,.,TRBD2,TGTGCCTGGAACAGAGTGACTAGCGGGAGGGTTGACTACGAGCAGTACTTC,CAWNRVTSGRVDYEQYF
TRBV28,TRBJ1-1,.,TRBD1,TGTGCCAGCAGTTCGGGACAGGGGGGACTCGCTTTCTTT,CASSSGQGGLAFF
TRBV28,TRBJ2-7,.,TRBD1,TGTGCCAGCAGTCAACAGGGGTTCTCGCAGTACTTC,CASSQQGFSQYF
TRBV28,TRBJ2-7,few,.,TGTGCCAGCACCCCTGGGGGGGCCTCTGGCGAGCAGTACTTC,CASTPGGASGEQYF
TRBV29-1,TRBJ2-3,.,TRBD2,TGCAGCGTTGGACCTAGCGGTCGCACAGATACGCAGTATTTT,CSVGPSGRTDTQYF
TRBV18,TRBJ2-7,.,TRBD1,TGTGCCAGCTCACCACGGGGGACAGGGGTGATTTCCGAGCAGTACTTC,CASSPRGTGVISEQYF
TRBV29-1,TRBJ2-1,.,.,TGCAGCGTTGAGCCCCAACTCTACAATGAGCAGTTCTTC,CSVEPQLYNEQFF
TRBV6-5,TRBJ2-7,.,.,TGTGCCAGCAGCCGCCCCGGCGAGCAGTACTTC,CASSRPGEQYF